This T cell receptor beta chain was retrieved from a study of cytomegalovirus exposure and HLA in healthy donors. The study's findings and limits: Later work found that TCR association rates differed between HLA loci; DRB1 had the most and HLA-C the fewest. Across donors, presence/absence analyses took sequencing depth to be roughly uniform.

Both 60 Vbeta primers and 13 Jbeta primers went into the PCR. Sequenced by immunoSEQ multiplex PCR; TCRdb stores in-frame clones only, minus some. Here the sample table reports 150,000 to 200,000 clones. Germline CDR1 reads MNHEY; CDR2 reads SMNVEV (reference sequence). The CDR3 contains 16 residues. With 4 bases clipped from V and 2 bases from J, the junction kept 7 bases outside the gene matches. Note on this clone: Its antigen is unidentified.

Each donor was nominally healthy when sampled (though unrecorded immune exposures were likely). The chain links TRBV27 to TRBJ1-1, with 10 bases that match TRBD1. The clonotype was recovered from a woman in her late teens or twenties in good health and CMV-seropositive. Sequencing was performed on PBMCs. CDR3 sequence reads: CASSSPDRGENTEAFF. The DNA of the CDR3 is TGTGCCAGCAGTTCACCGGACAGGGGGGAAAACACTGAAGCTTTCTTT.